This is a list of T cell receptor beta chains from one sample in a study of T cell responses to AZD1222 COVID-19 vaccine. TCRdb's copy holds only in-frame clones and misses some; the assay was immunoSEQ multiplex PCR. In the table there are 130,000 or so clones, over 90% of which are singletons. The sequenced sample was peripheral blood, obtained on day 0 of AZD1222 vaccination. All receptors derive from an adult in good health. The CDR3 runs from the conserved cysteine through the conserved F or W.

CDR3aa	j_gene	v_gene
CASSLTGGRDYGYTF	TRBJ1-2	TRBV25-1
CASKKTGENTEAFF	TRBJ1-1	TRBV11-2
CAWSVRWRTYEQYF	TRBJ2-7	TRBV30
CASSLRGEQYF	TRBJ2-7	TRBV27
CASSLAMGYRGSPLHF	TRBJ1-6	TRBV7-9
CASNIQGATNEKLFF	TRBJ1-4	TRBV6-6
CASSIKWDEKLFF	TRBJ1-4	TRBV19
CASSRQGTSTNEKLFF	TRBJ1-4	TRBV7-9
CASSPGTVEAFF	TRBJ1-1	TRBV5-6
CAVGGFGYNEQFF	TRBJ2-1	TRBV27
CASSLSWQTEAFF	TRBJ1-1	TRBV27
CASSLDKGVYEQYF	TRBJ2-7	TRBV5-1
CVQGVSNLHLSNYGYTF	TRBJ1-2	TRBV6-4
CSVGWTLPYNEQFF	TRBJ2-1	TRBV29-1
CASRVDRVYGYTF	TRBJ1-2	TRBV6-5
CASSMPIRQGGNQPQHF	TRBJ1-5	TRBV19
CASSPHSFQETQYF	TRBJ2-5	TRBV19
CASSRQGPVGTGELFF	TRBJ2-2	TRBV5-1
CASSLNSNYGYTF	TRBJ1-2	TRBV12-3/TRBV12-4
CASSERRTGEKLFF	TRBJ1-4	TRBV6-1
CASSPPQGSRGLMNTEAFF	TRBJ1-1	TRBV18
CASSPKGGLHYEQYF	TRBJ2-7	TRBV5-4
CASSLTGDYGYTF	TRBJ1-2	TRBV12-3/TRBV12-4
CASSRDRWNQPQHF	TRBJ1-5	TRBV5-5
CASSRHAEAFF	TRBJ1-1	TRBV5-8
CASSSGGAGEKLFF	TRBJ1-4	TRBV7-9
CASSQKVGGNEQFF	TRBJ2-1	TRBV14
CASSLEPGYTEAFF	TRBJ1-1	TRBV5-1
CASSPDRAGELFF	TRBJ2-2	TRBV18
CASSPSLDTQYF	TRBJ2-3	TRBV12-3/TRBV12-4
CASSDPGRHFSGELFF	TRBJ2-2	TRBV7-9
CASSEYQVYNSPLHF	TRBJ1-6	TRBV25-1
CATTYHESSPLHF	TRBJ1-6	TRBV15
CASRVGRNEQFF	TRBJ2-1	TRBV10-2
CASGLGQGKETQYF	TRBJ2-5	TRBV12-5
CASSILSGGNTDTQYF	TRBJ2-3	TRBV19
CASSLRADSYEQYF	TRBJ2-7	TRBV7-9
CASSKGASSYNEQFF	TRBJ2-1	TRBV6-4
CASSHHRDRGRETQYF	TRBJ2-5	TRBV9
CASSLEGQALDSEQFF	TRBJ2-1	TRBV5-1
CASSPRASGVHEQYF	TRBJ2-7	TRBV9
CASRYRTNTGELFF	TRBJ2-2	TRBV11-3
CASSQSMTVNSPLHF	TRBJ1-6	TRBV23-1
CASSPQGYEQYF	TRBJ2-7	TRBV4-1
CASSEFGGGTEAFF	TRBJ1-1	TRBV25-1
CASSTSGQRSSYEQYF	TRBJ2-7	TRBV27